This T cell receptor (beta chain) appears in the sequencing data of a study of CD8 T cells in ankylosing spondylitis. The germline V gene encodes CDR1 DFQATT and CDR2 SNEGSKA (reference sequence). Trimming cost V 1 base and J 0 bases, with 6 bases left between them. There are 13 residues in the CDR3. Overall study results and limits: A motif in TCR beta, a set of eight or nine highly homologous variants, appeared characteristic of ankylosing spondylitis blood.

Only a few counts were recorded for this clonotype. Its target is unknown. TCRdb independently ran MiXCR on the 5' RACE reads; one entry per CDR3 protein. The sample lists roughly 470,000 distinct CDR3 sequences; roughly a quarter were seen once. This chain joins TRBV20-1 and TRBJ1-1, with D possibly matching TRBD1 (5 bases). The sample was blood, either unsorted or a sorted T cell fraction (not recorded which). The receptor's source is a male donor with ankylosing spondylitis. The CDR3 reads CSARGDLNTEAFF. In DNA form, the CDR3 reads TGCAGTGCTAGAGGGGACTTGAACACTGAAGCTTTCTTT.